In its sample, the clone carrying this T cell receptor beta chain was seen once. These data belong to a study of T cell responses to AZD1222 COVID-19 vaccine. In germline, CDR1 is GTSNPN, CDR2 SVGIG (reference sequence). J was trimmed by 6 bases and V by 4 bases; bases with no gene match: 8. CDR3 length: 13 residues. Measured with immunoSEQ multiplex PCR; TCRdb has only the in-frame clones, and not every one. The top ten clones hold roughly 6.3% of a sample with roughly 90,000 clones, approximately 86% of them seen once. The sequence came from an adult in good health. The input for sequencing was peripheral blood, taken on day 0 of AZD1222 vaccination. V and J are TRBV30 and TRBJ1-2; 7 nucleotides match TRBD1. CDR3 amino acids: CAWNDRVLDGYTF. In nucleotides, the CDR3 is TGTGCCTGGAACGACAGGGTTCTGGATGGCTACACCTTC.